This is a list of T cell receptor beta chains from one sample in a study of blood T cells in healthy people across ages. TCRdb itself ran the 5' RACE reads through MiXCR, one entry per CDR3 protein. The table has roughly 1,300,000 distinct CDR3 sequences, almost 60% seen once. Source material: blood. These receptors all stem from a man younger than 35 in good health. CDR3s include the opening cysteine and the closing phenylalanine or tryptophan. The D gene is left open where the match is weak. Size is stated for part of the rows, as once, few or many counts, or as a class when the clone is expanded.

12	NA	TRBV25-1	TRBJ2-3	NA	TGTGCCAGCAGACAACAGCAAAATACGCAGTATTTT	CASRQQQNTQYF
12	NA	TRBV2	TRBJ2-2	NA	TGTGCCAGTGGTCCGGAGGACGGGGAGCTGTTTTTT	CASGPEDGELFF
13	NA	TRBV7-2	TRBJ2-1	NA	TGTGCCAGCAGCTTACACGGCCGCAATGAGCAGTTCTTC	CASSLHGRNEQFF
13	NA	TRBV29-1	TRBJ1-1	NA	TGCAGCGGGACGGGGGGGCGGAACACTGAAGCTTTCTTT	CSGTGGRNTEAFF
14	NA	TRBV29-1	TRBJ2-7	NA	TGCAGCACTCGGGGACGAGGGGATGGCAATGAGCAGTACTTC	CSTRGRGDGNEQYF
15	NA	TRBV20-1	TRBJ1-1	NA	TGCAGTGCCCGACAAAGCAGGCACGGGAGGGGTGAAGCTTTCTTT	CSARQSRHGRGEAFF
15	once	TRBV20-1	TRBJ2-7	TRBD1	TGCAGTGCTAGAGATCCAGGGGGCTTTTACTACGAGCAGTACTTT	CSARDPGGFYYEQYF
16	NA	TRBV6-1	TRBJ2-7	TRBD1	TGTGCCAGCAGTTCCCCCTTCCTGGGACAGAAATACGAGCAGTACTTC	CASSSPFLGQKYEQYF
16	NA	TRBV7-8	TRBJ2-5	NA	TGTGCCAGCAGCTCCCGGACAGGGAGGGTCGGAGAGACCCAGTACTTC	CASSSRTGRVGETQYF
14	few	TRBV7-6	TRBJ2-5	NA	TGTGCCAGCAGCTTATGGAATCCTTTGGAGACCCAGTACTTC	CASSLWNPLETQYF
14	NA	TRBV20-1	TRBJ2-7	TRBD2	TGCAGTGCTAGGGGACTAACCATGTCCTACGAGCAGTACTTC	CSARGLTMSYEQYF
12	NA	TRBV7-9	TRBJ2-7	NA	TGTGCCAGCAGCTTATCCCAGGACGAGCTGTACTTC	CASSLSQDELYF
15	NA	TRBV29-1	TRBJ2-7	TRBD2	TGCAGCGTTGTGGTAGCGGGAGGCCAACCCTACGAGCAGTACTTC	CSVVVAGGQPYEQYF
13	NA	TRBV7-2	TRBJ2-3	NA	TGTGCCAGCAGCCTCGTCATCACAGATACGCAGTATTTT	CASSLVITDTQYF
15	NA	TRBV5-1	TRBJ2-5	TRBD1	TGCGCCAGCAGCTTGGGACAGGGGACTCCAGAGACCCAGTACTTC	CASSLGQGTPETQYF